These 12 T cell receptor beta chains were sequenced from one sample in a study of cytomegalovirus exposure and HLA in healthy donors. 60 Vbeta and 13 Jbeta primers were used in PCR. The assay was immunoSEQ multiplex PCR, and TCRdb's table has in-frame clones only and misses some. The sample holds 90,000 or so clones, roughly 82% seen once. The sequenced material came from PBMCs. Source of these receptors: a man aged 30 to 39 in good health and CMV-seropositive.

J is TRBJ2-6 and V is TRBV30, with D possibly TRBD1 on 5 matching bases. Germline V CDR1 and CDR2: GTSNPN, SVGIG (reference sequence). The V gene lost 2 bases and the J gene lost 0 bases, with 11 bases spanning the gap. The CDR3 is 16 amino acids. In nucleotides, the CDR3 is TGTGCCTGGAGTAGGCAGGGTATCTCTGGGGCCAACGTCCTGACTTTC. This gives the protein CAWSRQGISGANVLTF.

The V call is TRBV5-1, the J call TRBJ2-3; D is possibly TRBD1 (5 bases). The germline gives CDR1 SGHRS, CDR2 YFSETQ. The ends were cut back, 1 base at V and 5 bases at J, with 11 bases in the middle. The CDR3 has 14 residues. Here the CDR3 reads CASSLSGAGDTQYF. DNA for the CDR3: TGCGCCAGCAGCTTGAGTGGGGCCGGAGATACGCAGTATTTT. The full variable domain, its missing parts supplied by reference TRBV5-1 and TRBJ2-3, is KAGVTQTPRYLIKTRGQQVTLSCSPISGHRSVSWYQQTPGQGLQFLFEYFSETQRNKGNFPGRFSGRQFSNSRSEMNVSTLELGDSALYLCASSLSGAGDTQYFGPGTRLTVL.

The chain employs TRBV5-1 and TRBJ2-7; the match to TRBD1 covers 7 bases. The CDR3 is made up of 15 amino acids. Germline CDR1 and CDR2: SGHRS and YFSETQ. The junction had 6 bases not matched to a gene; V was cut back by 0 bases and J by 3 bases. The DNA of the CDR3 is TGCGCCAGCAGCTTGGAGTCAGGGGGATACTACGAGCAGTACTTC. Encoded protein: CASSLESGGYYEQYF.

This chain uses TRBV7-2 with TRBJ2-1; D is perhaps TRBD2 (5 bases). The CDR3 sequence is 15 residues long. Germline CDR1 is SGHTA and CDR2 is FQGNSA. V lost 2 bases and J lost 2, with 10 bases in between. DNA for the CDR3: TGTGCCAGCAGCTTACGAGCGGCCACCTACAATGAGCAGTTCTTC. Translated: CASSLRAATYNEQFF.

The rearrangement uses TRBV28 and TRBJ1-5; 11 positions match TRBD1. V was pared by 11 bases and J by 2 bases, with 11 bases of the junction left unmatched. Germline V CDR1 and CDR2: MDHEN, SYDVKM. The CDR3 runs 16 residues. CDR3 DNA: TGTGCCCTGGGGACAGGGGGAACTCTAGGCAATCAGCCCCAGCATTTT. The encoded protein is CALGTGGTLGNQPQHF.

The V call is TRBV7-9, the J call TRBJ2-1, with D unresolved. The germline gives CDR1 SEHNR, CDR2 FQNEAQ (reference sequence). The CDR3 is 13 amino acids. Trimming shortened V by 3 bases and J by 9 bases, and 12 bases separated the two germline ends. Written as DNA, the CDR3 is TGTGCCAGCAGCTTCCCTGGAGCGAGTGAGCAGTTCTTC. Its protein is CASSFPGASEQFF.

The chain is built from TRBV28 and TRBJ1-6; D is unclear. The CDR3 has 12 residues. The germline gives CDR1 MDHEN, CDR2 SYDVKM. Trimming shortened V by 7 bases and J by 12 bases, and 13 bases separated the two germline ends. The CDR3 nucleotides read TGTGCCAGCACCACTGCCCGAGGACCCCTCCACTTT. This gives the protein CASTTARGPLHF.

The chain has TRBV30 and TRBJ1-1; maybe TRBD1 (5 bases). CDR3 length: 11 residues. V lost 4 bases, J lost 4 bases, and 7 bases lay in between. The germline V gene has CDR1 GTSNPN and CDR2 SVGIG (reference sequence). CDR3 in amino acids: CAWIGGTEAFF. The CDR3 DNA reads TGTGCCTGGATCGGGGGCACTGAAGCTTTCTTT.

The CDR3 loop is CASSLGGGIGELFF. For the CDR3, the DNA is TGTGCCAGCAGCTTAGGGGGAGGGATCGGGGAGCTGTTTTTT. V gene TRBV7-2 combines with J gene TRBJ2-2; the match to TRBD2 covers 7 bases. V shed 1 base and J 7 bases; nucleotides not matched to a gene: 3. Germline lookup yields CDR1 SGHTA and CDR2 FQGNSA. This CDR3 region has 14 residues.

The chain employs TRBV7-9 and TRBJ2-3; perhaps TRBD1 as D (6 bases). V lost 0 bases and J 6 bases, leaving 7 bases between the germline ends. Per the germline V gene, CDR1 is SEHNR and CDR2 is FQNEAQ (reference sequence). The CDR3 is 13 residues long. The CDR3 sequence: CASSLAGQDTQYF. The CDR3 nucleotides read TGTGCCAGCAGCTTAGCAGGACAGGATACGCAGTATTTT.

V and J are TRBV28 and TRBJ1-2; D uncertain. Trimming took 6 bases from V and 8 from J, leaving 19 bases between them. Germline CDR1 and CDR2: MDHEN and SYDVKM. The CDR3 length is 14 residues. This CDR3 reads CASRPPDNVSGYTF. CDR3 in DNA: TGTGCCAGCAGACCACCAGACAATGTCAGCGGCTACACCTTC.

The chain links TRBV5-1 to TRBJ2-5; D might be TRBD1 (6 bases). The DNA matches TRBJ2-7 better at its end, which makes the J call doubtful. Germline V CDR1 and CDR2: SGHRS, YFSETQ. CDR3 length equals 19 residues. CDR3 nucleotide sequence: TGCGCCAGCAGCCTTGGGCCTGCCGGTGGGTCAGGGGATCCCTACGAGCAGTACTTC. Translated, it gives CASSLGPAGGSGDPYEQYF.